A selection of T cell receptor beta chains follows, all from one sample in a study of CD8 T cells in Susac syndrome. TCRdb re-analysed the immunoSEQ multiplex PCR reads in MiXCR, keeping a single row per CDR3 protein. The data hold about 180,000 distinct CDR3 sequences, with 95% to 96% observed a single time. Source material: CD4+ T cells from PBMCs. These receptors were taken from a human donor with Susac syndrome. Each CDR3 is given with its conserved first and last residue. The order of the fields is clone size, D gene, J gene, V gene, CDR3 protein, CDR3 DNA. D genes are given only for firm matches. Expanded clones get a size class; other rows say once, few or many, or leave the size out.

clone_size: few; d_call: NA; j_call: TRBJ2-7; v_call: TRBV6-2/TRBV6-3; cdr3_aa: CASSYSGSSYEQYF; cdr3_nt: TGTGCCAGCAGTTACTCGGGGAGCTCCTACGAGCAGTACTTC
clone_size: NA; d_call: TRBD1; j_call: TRBJ2-7; v_call: TRBV10-3; cdr3_aa: CAISWTGSSYEQYF; cdr3_nt: TGTGCCATCAGTTGGACAGGAAGCTCCTACGAGCAGTACTTC
clone_size: NA; d_call: TRBD1; j_call: TRBJ1-2; v_call: TRBV7-9; cdr3_aa: CASSLVMGQGQAANYGYTF; cdr3_nt: TGTGCCAGCAGCTTAGTTATGGGACAGGGACAGGCAGCTAACTATGGCTACACCTTC
clone_size: NA; d_call: NA; j_call: TRBJ1-2; v_call: TRBV9; cdr3_aa: CASSIRGRDGYTF; cdr3_nt: TGTGCCAGCAGCATTCGAGGACGGGATGGCTACACCTTC
clone_size: NA; d_call: TRBD2; j_call: TRBJ2-3; v_call: TRBV3-1; cdr3_aa: CASSPPLGGGTDTQYF; cdr3_nt: TGTGCCAGCAGTCCCCCTTTGGGGGGGGGCACAGATACGCAGTATTTT
clone_size: NA; d_call: NA; j_call: TRBJ2-1; v_call: TRBV20-1; cdr3_aa: CSAEIGDNNEQFF; cdr3_nt: TGCAGTGCTGAAATCGGGGACAACAATGAGCAGTTCTTC
clone_size: NA; d_call: TRBD1; j_call: TRBJ2-7; v_call: TRBV20-1; cdr3_aa: CSARPPSGTGGSNEQYF; cdr3_nt: TGCAGTGCTAGGCCCCCTTCCGGGACAGGGGGATCCAACGAGCAGTACTTC
clone_size: NA; d_call: TRBD1; j_call: TRBJ1-2; v_call: TRBV7-9; cdr3_aa: CASSLGQWHGYTF; cdr3_nt: TGTGCCAGCAGCTTGGGACAGTGGCACGGCTACACCTTC
clone_size: NA; d_call: NA; j_call: TRBJ2-3; v_call: TRBV9; cdr3_aa: CASSVGGFRTDTQYF; cdr3_nt: TGTGCCAGCAGCGTAGGAGGTTTCAGGACAGATACGCAGTATTTT
clone_size: NA; d_call: NA; j_call: TRBJ1-2; v_call: TRBV29-1; cdr3_aa: CSVAANYGYTF; cdr3_nt: TGCAGCGTTGCCGCTAACTATGGCTACACCTTC